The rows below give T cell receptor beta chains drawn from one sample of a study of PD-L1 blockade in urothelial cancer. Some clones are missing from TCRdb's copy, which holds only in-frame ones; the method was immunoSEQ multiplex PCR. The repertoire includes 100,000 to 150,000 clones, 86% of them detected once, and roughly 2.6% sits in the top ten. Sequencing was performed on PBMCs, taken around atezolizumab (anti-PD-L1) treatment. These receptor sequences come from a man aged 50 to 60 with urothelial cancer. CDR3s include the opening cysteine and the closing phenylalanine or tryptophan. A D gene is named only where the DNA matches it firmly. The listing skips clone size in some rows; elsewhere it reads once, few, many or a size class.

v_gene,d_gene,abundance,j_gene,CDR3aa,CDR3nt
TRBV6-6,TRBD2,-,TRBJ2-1,CASSYLAGVYNEQFF,TGTGCCAGCAGTTACCTAGCGGGAGTATACAATGAGCAGTTCTTC
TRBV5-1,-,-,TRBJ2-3,CASSLWTKGWLGTQYF,TGCGCCAGCAGCTTGTGGACTAAGGGGTGGCTCGGTACGCAGTATTTT
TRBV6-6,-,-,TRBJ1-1,CASTRGAVIAEAFF,TGTGCCAGCACTCGGGGGGCAGTGATAGCTGAAGCTTTCTTT
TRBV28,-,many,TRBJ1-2,CASSSGVPVYGYTF,TGTGCCAGCAGTTCAGGGGTCCCGGTCTATGGCTACACCTTC
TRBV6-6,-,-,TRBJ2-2,CASSPPGGPDTGELFF,TGTGCCAGCAGTCCACCCGGGGGGCCTGACACCGGGGAGCTGTTTTTT
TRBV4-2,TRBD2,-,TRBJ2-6,CASSQEGSGGRAGANVLTF,TGTGCCAGCAGCCAAGAAGGTAGCGGGGGTAGGGCTGGGGCCAACGTCCTGACTTTC
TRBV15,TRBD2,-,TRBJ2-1,CATSRDSIGGSYEQFF,TGTGCCACCAGCAGAGATAGCATTGGCGGGAGTTATGAGCAGTTCTTC
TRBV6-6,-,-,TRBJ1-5,CASSYLSGAGNQPQHF,TGTGCCAGCAGTTACTTATCTGGGGCCGGCAATCAGCCCCAGCATTTT
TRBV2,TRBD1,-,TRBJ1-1,CASSLQGARVTEAFF,TGTGCCAGCAGTTTGCAGGGGGCTCGGGTTACTGAAGCTTTCTTT
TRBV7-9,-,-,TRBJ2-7,CASSTGTPISYEQYF,TGTGCCAGCAGCACCGGGACACCAATCTCCTACGAGCAGTACTTC
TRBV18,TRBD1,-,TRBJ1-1,CASSERQGRNTEAFF,TGTGCCAGCTCAGAAAGACAGGGTAGGAACACTGAAGCTTTCTTT
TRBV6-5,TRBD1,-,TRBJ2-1,CASSWRDRGVGEQFF,TGTGCCAGCAGTTGGCGGGACAGGGGGGTCGGTGAGCAGTTCTTC
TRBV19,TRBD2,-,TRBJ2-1,CASSMGGLAGVSNEQFF,TGTGCCAGTAGTATGGGCGGACTAGCGGGAGTGTCTAATGAGCAGTTCTTC
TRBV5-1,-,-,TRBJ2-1,CASSLADRAYNEQFF,TGCGCCAGCAGCTTGGCCGACAGAGCTTACAATGAGCAGTTCTTC
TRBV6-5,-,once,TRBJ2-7,CASSYGRTFYEQYF,TGTGCCAGCAGTTACGGGAGGACTTTCTACGAGCAGTACTTC
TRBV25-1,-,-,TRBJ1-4,CASRQVGNEKLFF,TGTGCCAGCAGACAGGTGGGCAATGAAAAACTGTTTTTT
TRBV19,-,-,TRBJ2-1,CASSQRTDGGRFF,TGTGCCAGTAGTCAACGGACAGACGGCGGGCGGTTCTTC
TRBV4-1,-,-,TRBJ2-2,CASSQAGVFTGELFF,TGCGCCAGCAGCCAAGCGGGAGTCTTCACCGGGGAGCTGTTTTTT
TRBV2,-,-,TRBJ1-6,CASSVQTADNSPLHF,TGTGCCAGCAGTGTACAGACGGCCGATAATTCACCCCTCCACTTT
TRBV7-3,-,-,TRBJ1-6,CASSIYSDSPLHF,TGTGCCAGCAGTATCTATTCTGATTCACCCCTCCACTTT
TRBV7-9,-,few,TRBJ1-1,CASSLGREGAAFF,TGTGCCAGCAGCTTAGGCCGGGAGGGAGCCGCTTTCTTT
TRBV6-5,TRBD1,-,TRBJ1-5,CASQQGSNQPQHF,TGTGCTAGTCAACAGGGGTCGAATCAGCCCCAGCATTTT
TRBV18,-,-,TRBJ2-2,CASSPSGPGELFF,TGTGCCAGCTCACCCTCGGGTCCCGGGGAGCTGTTTTTT
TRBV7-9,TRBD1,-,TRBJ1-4,CASSVVGGTGDEKLFF,TGTGCCAGCAGCGTCGTGGGGGGGACAGGGGATGAAAAACTGTTTTTT
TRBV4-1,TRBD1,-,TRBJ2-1,CASSPPGQGNNEQFF,TGCGCCAGCAGCCCACCGGGACAGGGTAACAATGAGCAGTTCTTC
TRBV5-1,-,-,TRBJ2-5,CASSQGGSQETQYF,TGCGCCAGCAGCCAGGGGGGAAGCCAAGAGACCCAGTACTTC
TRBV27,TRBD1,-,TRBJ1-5,CATGQGNQPQHF,TGTGCCACGGGACAGGGCAATCAGCCCCAGCATTTT
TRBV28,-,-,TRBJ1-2,CASSKQQRGFLNYGYTF,TGTGCCAGCAGCAAACAACAACGAGGATTTTTGAACTATGGCTACACCTTC
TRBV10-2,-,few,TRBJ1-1,CASSESGIEAFF,TGCGCCAGCAGTGAGTCCGGTATTGAAGCTTTCTTT
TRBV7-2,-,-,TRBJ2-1,CASRNVLSSYNEQFF,TGTGCCAGCAGAAACGTACTTAGCTCCTACAATGAGCAGTTCTTC
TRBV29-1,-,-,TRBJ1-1,CSLLRVPMNTEAFF,TGCAGCCTACTCAGGGTACCTATGAACACTGAAGCTTTCTTT
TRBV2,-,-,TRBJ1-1,CASSRGGRAPRTFF,TGTGCCAGCAGTCGGGGGGGTAGGGCTCCTCGGACTTTCTTT
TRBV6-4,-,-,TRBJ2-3,CASSDRGAGTDTQYF,TGTGCCAGCAGTGATCGGGGGGCTGGAACAGATACGCAGTATTTT
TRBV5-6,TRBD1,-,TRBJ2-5,CASSIRQGRETQYF,TGTGCCAGCAGCATCCGACAGGGGAGAGAGACCCAGTACTTC
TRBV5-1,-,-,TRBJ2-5,CASSLVGEETQYF,TGCGCCAGCAGCCTTGTGGGAGAAGAGACCCAGTACTTC
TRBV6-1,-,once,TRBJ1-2,CASTRSSGDYGYTF,TGTGCCAGCACGCGGTCATCCGGGGACTATGGCTACACCTTC
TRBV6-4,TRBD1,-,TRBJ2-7,CASRQQGSGPYEQYF,TGTGCCAGCAGGCAACAGGGGAGTGGGCCCTACGAGCAGTACTTC
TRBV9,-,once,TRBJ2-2,CASSVVVAGELFF,TGTGCCAGCAGCGTAGTAGTCGCCGGGGAGCTGTTTTTT
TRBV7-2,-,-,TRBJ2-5,CASSFQGGWGETQYF,TGTGCCAGCAGCTTCCAGGGGGGATGGGGGGAGACCCAGTACTTC
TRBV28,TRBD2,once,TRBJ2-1,CASSFPPGLAGGREQFF,TGTGCCAGCAGTTTCCCCCCGGGACTAGCGGGAGGGCGGGAGCAGTTCTTC
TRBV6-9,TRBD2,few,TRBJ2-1,CASTWTSGSYEQFF,TGTGCCAGCACCTGGACTAGCGGGAGCTATGAGCAGTTCTTC
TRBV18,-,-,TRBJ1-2,CASSPTGDGYTF,TGTGCCAGCTCACCAACCGGGGATGGCTACACCTTC
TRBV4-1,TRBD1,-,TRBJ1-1,CASSQLDRGTEAFF,TGCGCCAGCAGCCAACTGGACAGGGGCACTGAAGCTTTCTTT
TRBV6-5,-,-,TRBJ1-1,CASSYLQGNTEAFF,TGTGCCAGCAGTTACCTCCAGGGGAACACTGAAGCTTTCTTT
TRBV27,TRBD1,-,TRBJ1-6,CASRLPGTGVSPLHF,TGTGCCAGCAGACTGCCGGGGACAGGGGTTTCACCCCTCCACTTT
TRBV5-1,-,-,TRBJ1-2,CASSYGANYGYTF,TGCGCCAGCAGCTACGGAGCTAACTATGGCTACACCTTC
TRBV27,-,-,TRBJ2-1,CASRLLRGYEQFF,TGTGCCAGCAGACTTCTAAGGGGCTATGAGCAGTTCTTC
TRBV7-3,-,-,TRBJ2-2,CASSLLGGGPGELFF,TGTGCCAGCAGTTTACTAGGGGGGGGGCCCGGGGAGCTGTTTTTT
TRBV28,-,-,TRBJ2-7,CASSFGLPEQYF,TGTGCCAGCAGTTTCGGTCTCCCCGAGCAGTACTTC
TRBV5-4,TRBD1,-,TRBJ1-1,CASSFPPGQRNTEAFF,TGTGCCAGCAGCTTCCCGCCGGGACAGAGGAACACTGAAGCTTTCTTT
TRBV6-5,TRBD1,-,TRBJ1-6,CASSFDRADYNSPLHF,TGTGCCAGCAGTTTCGACAGGGCGGATTATAATTCACCCCTCCACTTT
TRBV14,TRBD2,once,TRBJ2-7,CASSQGFGLAGNYEQYF,TGTGCCAGCAGCCAAGGCTTCGGACTAGCGGGAAATTACGAGCAGTACTTC
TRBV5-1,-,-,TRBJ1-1,CASSTYGQTEAFF,TGCGCCAGCAGCACTTACGGACAGACTGAAGCTTTCTTT
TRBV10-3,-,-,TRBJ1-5,CATMGPGAPQHF,TGTGCCACCATGGGACCGGGAGCCCCACAGCATTTT
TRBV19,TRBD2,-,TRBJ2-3,CASSLGLISTDTQYF,TGTGCCAGCTCCCTGGGACTAATCAGCACAGATACGCAGTATTTT
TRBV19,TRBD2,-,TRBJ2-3,CASSIALAGEGDTQYF,TGTGCCAGTAGTATTGCGCTAGCGGGAGAAGGGGATACGCAGTATTTT
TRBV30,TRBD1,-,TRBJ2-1,CAWSGGTGAKQKDEQFF,TGTGCCTGGAGCGGAGGAACAGGGGCAAAGCAAAAGGATGAGCAGTTCTTC
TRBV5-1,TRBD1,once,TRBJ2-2,CASSPGQGETGELFF,TGCGCCAGCAGCCCCGGACAGGGGGAGACCGGGGAGCTGTTTTTT
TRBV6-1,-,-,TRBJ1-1,CASSVGGRNTEAFF,TGTGCCAGCAGTGTAGGCGGGAGGAACACTGAAGCTTTCTTT
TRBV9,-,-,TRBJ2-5,CASSVQVGLGETQYF,TGTGCCAGCAGCGTTCAGGTTGGGTTGGGAGAGACCCAGTACTTC